This entry features one T cell receptor (beta chain) sequence. Enrolment of Seattle patients took place during active infection, and they were followed longitudinally. Original handling: Estimated nucleated cell counts came from reference gene primer amplification. Libraries were prepared by immunoSEQ multiplex PCR; TCRdb keeps only in-frame clonotypes and omits some of them. V and J calls and clone size are copied from that table; D and trimming were computed from the DNA. The repertoire holds about 49,000 clones, with 81% as singletons. This sample was included in a study of blood T cell repertoires in COVID-19. Study summary: The samples span acute and convalescent COVID-19 from the United States, Italy and Spain. From T cells, B-cell-depleted T cells, or PBMCs came the material, which was cDNA or gDNA.

The CDR3 sequence is 14 residues long. Germline CDR1 and CDR2: MNHEY and SVGAGI. V gave up 4 bases and J gave up 5 bases, with 11 bases separating them. The chain employs TRBV6-5 and TRBJ2-2; weak D call: TRBD1 (5 bases). The sample consisted of peripheral blood. The TCR sequence derives from a woman older than 75 with COVID-19, enrolled during active disease. This chain's CDR3 is CASSSWKGTGELFF. DNA for the CDR3: TGTGCCAGCAGTTCATGGAAGGGGACCGGGGAGCTGTTTTTT.